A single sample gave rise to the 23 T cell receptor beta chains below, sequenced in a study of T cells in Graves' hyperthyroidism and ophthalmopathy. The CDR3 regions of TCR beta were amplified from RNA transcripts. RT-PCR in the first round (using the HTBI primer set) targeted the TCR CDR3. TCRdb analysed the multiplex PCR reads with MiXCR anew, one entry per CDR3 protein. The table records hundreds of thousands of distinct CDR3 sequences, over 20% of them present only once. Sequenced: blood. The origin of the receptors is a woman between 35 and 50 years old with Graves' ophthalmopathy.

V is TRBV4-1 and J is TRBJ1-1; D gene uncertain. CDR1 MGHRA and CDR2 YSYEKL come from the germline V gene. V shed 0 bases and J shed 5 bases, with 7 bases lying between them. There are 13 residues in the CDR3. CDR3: CASSQDKATEAFF. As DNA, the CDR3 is TGCGCCAGCAGCCAAGATAAGGCGACTGAAGCTTTCTTT.

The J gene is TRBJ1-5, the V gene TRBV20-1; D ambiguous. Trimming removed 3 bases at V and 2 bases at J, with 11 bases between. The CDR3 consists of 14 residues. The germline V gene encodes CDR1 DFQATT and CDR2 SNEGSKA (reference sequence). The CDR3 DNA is TGCAGTGCTAGGGGCGGAAGTGGCAATCAGCCCCAGCATTTT. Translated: CSARGGSGNQPQHF.

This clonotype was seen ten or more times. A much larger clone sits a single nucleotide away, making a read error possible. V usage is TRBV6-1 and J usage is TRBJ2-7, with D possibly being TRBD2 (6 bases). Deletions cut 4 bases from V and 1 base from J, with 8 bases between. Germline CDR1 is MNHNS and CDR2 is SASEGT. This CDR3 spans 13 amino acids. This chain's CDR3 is CASSGRGSYEQYF. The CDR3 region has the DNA TGTGCCAGCAGTGGACGGGGGTCCTACGAGCAGTACTTC.

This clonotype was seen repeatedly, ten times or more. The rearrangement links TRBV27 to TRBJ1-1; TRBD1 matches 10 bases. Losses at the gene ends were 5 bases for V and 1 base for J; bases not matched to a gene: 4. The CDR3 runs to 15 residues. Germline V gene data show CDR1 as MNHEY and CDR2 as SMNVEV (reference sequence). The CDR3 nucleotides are TGTGCCAGCAGTCGGACAGGGGGATCGAACACTGAAGCTTTCTTT. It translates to CASSRTGGSNTEAFF.

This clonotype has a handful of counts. The CDR3 coding sequence is TGTGCCACCAGTGATCCGGGACGATTGAATGAGCAGTTCTTC. Encoded protein: CATSDPGRLNEQFF. The genes are TRBV24-1 and TRBJ2-1, with D possibly being TRBD1 or TRBD2 (5 bases each). The CDR3 sequence is 14 residues long. V was cut by 3 bases and J by 7 bases, with 12 bases left in between. The V gene's germline CDR1 is KGHDR and CDR2 SFDVKD.

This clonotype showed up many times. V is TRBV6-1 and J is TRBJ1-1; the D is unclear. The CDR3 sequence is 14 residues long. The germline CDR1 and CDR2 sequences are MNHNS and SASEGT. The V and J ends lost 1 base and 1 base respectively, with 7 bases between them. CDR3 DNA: TGTGCCAGCAGTGAAGTGAGAGAGAACACTGAAGCTTTCTTT. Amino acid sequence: CASSEVRENTEAFF.

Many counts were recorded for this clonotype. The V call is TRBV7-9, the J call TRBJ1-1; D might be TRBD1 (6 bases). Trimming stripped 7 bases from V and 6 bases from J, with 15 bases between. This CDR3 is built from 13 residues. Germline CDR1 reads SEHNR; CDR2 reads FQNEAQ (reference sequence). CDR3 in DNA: TGTGCCAGCACTAGATACGACAGGTCTGAAGCTTTCTTT. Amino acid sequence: CASTRYDRSEAFF.

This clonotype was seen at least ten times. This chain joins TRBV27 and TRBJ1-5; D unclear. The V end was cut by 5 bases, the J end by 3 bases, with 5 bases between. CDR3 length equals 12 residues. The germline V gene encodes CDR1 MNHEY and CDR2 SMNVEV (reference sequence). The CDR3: CASSPNNQPQHF. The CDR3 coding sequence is TGTGCCAGCAGTCCAAACAATCAGCCCCAGCATTTT.

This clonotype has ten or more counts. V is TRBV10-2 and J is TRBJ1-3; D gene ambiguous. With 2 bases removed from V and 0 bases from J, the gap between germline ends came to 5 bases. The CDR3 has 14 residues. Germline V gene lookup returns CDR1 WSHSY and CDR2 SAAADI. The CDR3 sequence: CASSEAGSGNTIYF. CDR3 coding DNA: TGCGCCAGCAGTGAGGCAGGCTCTGGAAACACCATATATTTT.

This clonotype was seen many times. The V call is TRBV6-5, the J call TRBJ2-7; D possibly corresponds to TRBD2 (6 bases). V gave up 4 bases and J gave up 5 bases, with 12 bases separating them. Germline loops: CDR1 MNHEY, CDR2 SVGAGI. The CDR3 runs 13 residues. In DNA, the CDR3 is TGTGCCAGCAGTTCCGGGAGCCTTGACGAGCAGTACTTC. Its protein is CASSSGSLDEQYF.

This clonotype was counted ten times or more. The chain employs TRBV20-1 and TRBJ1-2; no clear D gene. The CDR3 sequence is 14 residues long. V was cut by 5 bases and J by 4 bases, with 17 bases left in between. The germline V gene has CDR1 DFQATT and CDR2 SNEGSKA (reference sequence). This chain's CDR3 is CSAYHGGTFYGYTF. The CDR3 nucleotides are TGCAGTGCTTACCACGGCGGTACTTTCTATGGCTACACCTTC.

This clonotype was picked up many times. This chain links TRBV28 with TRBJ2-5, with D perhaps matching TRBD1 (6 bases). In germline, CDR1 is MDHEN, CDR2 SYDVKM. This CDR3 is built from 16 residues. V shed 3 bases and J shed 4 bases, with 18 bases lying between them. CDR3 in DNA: TGTGCCAGCAGTTTTCAGGGCGGATGGGGGCGAGAGACCCAGTACTTC. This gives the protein CASSFQGGWGRETQYF.

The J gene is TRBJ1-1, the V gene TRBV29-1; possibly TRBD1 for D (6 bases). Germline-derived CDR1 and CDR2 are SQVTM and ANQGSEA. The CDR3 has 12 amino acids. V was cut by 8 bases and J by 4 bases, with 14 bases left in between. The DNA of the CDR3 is TGCAGCTTCAGGGGTGGGGGCACTGAAGCTTTCTTT. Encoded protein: CSFRGGGTEAFF.

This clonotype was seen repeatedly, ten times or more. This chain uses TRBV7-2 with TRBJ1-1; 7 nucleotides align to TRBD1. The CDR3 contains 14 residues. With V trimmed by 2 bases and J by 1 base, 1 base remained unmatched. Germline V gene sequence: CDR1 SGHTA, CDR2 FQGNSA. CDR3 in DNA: TGTGCCAGCAGCTTAAACAGGGGGAACACTGAAGCTTTCTTT. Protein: CASSLNRGNTEAFF.

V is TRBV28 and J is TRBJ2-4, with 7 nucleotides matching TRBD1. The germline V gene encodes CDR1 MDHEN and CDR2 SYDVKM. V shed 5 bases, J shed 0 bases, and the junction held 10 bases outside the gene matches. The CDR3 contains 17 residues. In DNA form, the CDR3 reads TGTGCCAGCAGTGCCCAGGGACAGAGGCTAGCCAAAAACATTCAGTACTTC. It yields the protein CASSAQGQRLAKNIQYF. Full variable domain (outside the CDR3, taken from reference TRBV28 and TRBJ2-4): DVKVTQSSRYLVKRTGEKVFLECVQDMDHENMFWYRQDPGLGLRLIYFSYDVKMKEKGDIPEGYSVSREKKERFSLILESASTNQTSMYLCASSAQGQRLAKNIQYFGAGTRLSVL.

DNA of the CDR3: TGCAGCGTTGAGGGGACGACAGGGACTAACTATGGCTACACCTTC. Its translation is CSVEGTTGTNYGYTF. This chain uses TRBV29-1 with TRBJ1-2, with TRBD1 matching 7 bases. This CDR3 is built from 15 residues. The junction had 7 bases not matched to a gene; V was cut back by 3 bases and J by 0 bases. Germline V gives CDR1 SQVTM, CDR2 ANQGSEA. Based on the CDR3 plus reference TRBV29-1 and TRBJ1-2, the full variable domain is SAVISQKPSRDICQRGTSLTIQCQVDSQVTMMFWYRQQPGQSLTLIATANQGSEATYESGFVIDKFPISRPNLTFSTLTVSNMSPEDSSIYLCSVEGTTGTNYGYTFGSGTRLTVV.

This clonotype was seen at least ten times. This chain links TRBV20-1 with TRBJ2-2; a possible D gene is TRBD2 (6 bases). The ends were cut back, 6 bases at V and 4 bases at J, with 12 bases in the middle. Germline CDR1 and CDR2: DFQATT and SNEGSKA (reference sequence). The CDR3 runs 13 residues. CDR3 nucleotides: TGCAGTGCGAAGACCGGGAGCACCGGGGAGCTGTTTTTT. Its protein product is CSAKTGSTGELFF.

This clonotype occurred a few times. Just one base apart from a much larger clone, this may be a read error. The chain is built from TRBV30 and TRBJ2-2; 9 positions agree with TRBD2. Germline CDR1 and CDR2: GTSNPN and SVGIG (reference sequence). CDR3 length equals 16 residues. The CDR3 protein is CALSVIRREGTGELFF. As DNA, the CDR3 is TGTGCCTTGAGTGTAATTCGGCGGGAGGGCACCGGGGAGCTGTTTTTT.

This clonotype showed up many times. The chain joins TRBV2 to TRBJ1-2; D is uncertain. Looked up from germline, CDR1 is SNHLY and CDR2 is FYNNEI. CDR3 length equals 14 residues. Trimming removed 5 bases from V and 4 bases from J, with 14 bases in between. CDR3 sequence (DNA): TGTGCCAGCAGTACTCAGACACCTCTCTATGGCTACACCTTC. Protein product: CASSTQTPLYGYTF. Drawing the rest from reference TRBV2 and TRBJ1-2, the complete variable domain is EPEVTQTPSHQVTQMGQEVILRCVPISNHLYFYWYRQILGQKVEFLVSFYNNEISEKSEIFDDQFSVERPDGSNFTLKIRSTKLEDSAMYFCASSTQTPLYGYTFGSGTRLTVV.

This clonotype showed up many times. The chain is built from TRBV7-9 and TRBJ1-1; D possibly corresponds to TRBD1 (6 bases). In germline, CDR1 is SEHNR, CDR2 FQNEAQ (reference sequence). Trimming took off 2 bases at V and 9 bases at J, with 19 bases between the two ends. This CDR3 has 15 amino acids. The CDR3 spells CASSLQGRGTSKAFF. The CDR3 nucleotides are TGTGCCAGCAGCTTACAGGGCAGAGGGACAAGTAAAGCTTTCTTT.

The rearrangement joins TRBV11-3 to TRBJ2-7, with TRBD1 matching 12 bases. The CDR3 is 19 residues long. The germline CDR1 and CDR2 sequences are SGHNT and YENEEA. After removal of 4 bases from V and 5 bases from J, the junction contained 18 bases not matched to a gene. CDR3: CASSSYIPGTGGNLHEQYF. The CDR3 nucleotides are TGTGCCAGCAGCTCCTATATACCCGGGACAGGGGGCAACCTCCACGAGCAGTACTTC.

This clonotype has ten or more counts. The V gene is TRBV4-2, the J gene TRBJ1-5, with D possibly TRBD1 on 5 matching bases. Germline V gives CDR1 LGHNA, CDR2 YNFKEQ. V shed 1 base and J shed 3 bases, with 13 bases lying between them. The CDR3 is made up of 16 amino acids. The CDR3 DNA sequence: TGTGCCAGCAGCCAAGGGGATGGGGCTAACAATCAGCCCCAGCATTTT. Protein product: CASSQGDGANNQPQHF.

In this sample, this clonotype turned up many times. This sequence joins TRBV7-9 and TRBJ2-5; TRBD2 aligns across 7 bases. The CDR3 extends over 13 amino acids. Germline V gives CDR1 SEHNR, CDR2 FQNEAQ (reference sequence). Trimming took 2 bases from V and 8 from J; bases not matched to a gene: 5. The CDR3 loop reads CASSLLAGDTQYF. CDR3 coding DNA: TGTGCCAGCAGCTTACTGGCGGGAGATACCCAGTACTTC.